The clone carrying this TCR beta chain was seen ten or more times. Its antigen is unknown. The sample comes from a study of CD8 T cells in ankylosing spondylitis. CDR1 SGDLS and CDR2 YYNGEE come from the germline V gene. The CDR3 consists of 14 residues. With V trimmed by 4 bases and J by 9 bases, 9 bases remained unmatched. A single record per CDR3 protein comes from TCRdb applying MiXCR to the 5' RACE reads. The profile shows about 42,000 distinct CDR3 sequences, 2.7% of them singletons. Broader study findings: Seven to nine highly homologous variants formed a TCR beta motif that appeared characteristic of ankylosing spondylitis blood.

The sequencing input was blood, either unsorted or a sorted T cell fraction (not recorded which). The rearrangement joins TRBV9 to TRBJ2-1; 8 bases agree with TRBD2. The sequence derives from a male donor with ankylosing spondylitis or in good health (not recorded which). The CDR3 DNA is TGTGCCAGCAGCACCCTCGGACTAGCCAGTGAGCAGTTCTTC. This gives the protein CASSTLGLASEQFF.